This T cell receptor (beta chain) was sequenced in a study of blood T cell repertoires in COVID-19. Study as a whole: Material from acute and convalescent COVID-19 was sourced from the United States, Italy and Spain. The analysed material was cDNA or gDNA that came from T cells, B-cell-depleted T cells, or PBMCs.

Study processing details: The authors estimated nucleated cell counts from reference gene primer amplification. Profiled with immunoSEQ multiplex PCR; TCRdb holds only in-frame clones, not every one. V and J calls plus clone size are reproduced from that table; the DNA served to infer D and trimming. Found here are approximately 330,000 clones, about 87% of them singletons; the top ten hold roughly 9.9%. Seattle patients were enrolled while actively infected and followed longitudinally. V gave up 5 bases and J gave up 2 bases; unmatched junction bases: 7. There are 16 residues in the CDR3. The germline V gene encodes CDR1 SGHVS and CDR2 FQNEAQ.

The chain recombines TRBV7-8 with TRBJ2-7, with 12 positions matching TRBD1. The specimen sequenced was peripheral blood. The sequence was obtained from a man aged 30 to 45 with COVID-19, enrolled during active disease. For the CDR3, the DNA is TGTGCCAGCAGCCCCCTCCGGGACAGGGGGCCCTACGAGCAGTACTTC. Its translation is CASSPLRDRGPYEQYF. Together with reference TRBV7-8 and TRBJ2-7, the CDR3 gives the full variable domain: GAGVSQSPRYKVAKRGQDVALRCDPISGHVSLFWYQQALGQGPEFLTYFQNEAQLDKSGLPSDRFFAERPEGSVSTLKIQRTQQEDSAVYLCASSPLRDRGPYEQYFGPGTRLTVT.